Reported below is one T cell receptor beta chain. These data originate in a study of blood T cells in healthy people across ages. The V end lost 3 bases, the J end lost 6 bases, and 12 bases lay between the germline ends. CDR1 is LGHDT and CDR2 is YNNKEL in the germline V gene (reference sequence). This CDR3 has 13 amino acids. With a J-beta primer mix and a sample-barcoded 5' primer, a second PCR ran about 7 to 12 cycles. TCRdb reprocessed the 5' RACE reads with MiXCR, giving one entry per CDR3 protein. The sample yields 780,000 or so distinct CDR3 sequences, 53% seen once. The chain recombines TRBV3-1 with TRBJ2-7; perhaps TRBD1 as D (6 bases). Sequenced material: blood. The clonotype was recovered from a man of 80 years or more in good health. The CDR3 region has the DNA TGTGCCAGCAGCCAGACAGGCTCGGGCGAGCAGTACTTC. Its translation: CASSQTGSGEQYF.